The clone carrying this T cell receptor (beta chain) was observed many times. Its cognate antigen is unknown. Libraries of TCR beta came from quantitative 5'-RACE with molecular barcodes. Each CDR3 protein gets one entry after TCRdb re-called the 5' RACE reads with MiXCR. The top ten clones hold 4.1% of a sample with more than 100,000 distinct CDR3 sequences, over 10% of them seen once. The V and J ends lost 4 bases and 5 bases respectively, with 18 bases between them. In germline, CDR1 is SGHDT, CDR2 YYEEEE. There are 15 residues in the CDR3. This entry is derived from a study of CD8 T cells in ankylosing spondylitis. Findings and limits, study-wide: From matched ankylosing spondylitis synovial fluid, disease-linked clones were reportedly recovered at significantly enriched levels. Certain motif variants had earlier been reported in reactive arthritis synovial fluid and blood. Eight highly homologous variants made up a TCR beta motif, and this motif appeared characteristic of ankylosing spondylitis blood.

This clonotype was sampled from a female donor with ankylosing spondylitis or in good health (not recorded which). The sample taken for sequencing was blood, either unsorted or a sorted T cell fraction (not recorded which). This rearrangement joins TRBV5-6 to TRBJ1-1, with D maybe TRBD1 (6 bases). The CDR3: CASSGGQGGWTEAFF. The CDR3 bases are TGTGCCAGCAGCGGGGGACAAGGCGGTTGGACTGAAGCTTTCTTT.